This T cell receptor beta chain was captured by sequencing in a study of cytomegalovirus exposure and HLA in healthy donors. With V trimmed by 4 bases and J by 7 bases, 6 bases remained unmatched. Germline CDR1 SGHRS, CDR2 YFSETQ. The CDR3 covers 13 residues. Use of 60 Vbeta and 13 Jbeta primers characterized the PCR. This table comes from immunoSEQ multiplex PCR, and its TCRdb copy is limited to in-frame clones, with some not included. The profile shows nearly 200,000 clones, about 79% of them singletons. This chain uses TRBV5-1 with TRBJ2-5, with 8 bases matching TRBD2. This TCR was recovered from a boy aged 2-9 years in good health and CMV-seronegative. Input material: PBMCs. CDR3 residues: CASSAGREGTQYF. For the CDR3, the DNA is TGCGCCAGCAGCGCCGGGAGGGAAGGGACCCAGTACTTC.